This T cell receptor beta chain came from a study of Ad26.COV2.S vaccination and SARS-CoV-2 variants. Germline values: CDR1 MDHEN, CDR2 SYDVKM. CDR3 length equals 12 residues. V dropped 1 base and J dropped 10; count of bases not matched to a gene: 3. Sequencing was performed with immunoSEQ multiplex PCR; in TCRdb, only in-frame clones are kept and a portion is missing. The top ten hold approximately 2% of the sample, which has fewer than 400,000 clones, around four fifths seen once. Documented treatment: about 20 received Ad26.COV2.S at low or high dose, single or two shots; five or six received placebo; per-sample allocation not given. Sampling took place 63 days after the first vaccine or placebo injection. This clone was counted between two and nine times. Other DNA sequences from this sample encode an identical CDR3 as well.

This material consisted of peripheral blood, taken in a trial of Ad26.COV2.S vaccine versus placebo. The TCR comes from a person aged 18-60 years who received the Ad26.COV2.S COVID-19 vaccine or a placebo. The rearrangement links TRBV28 to TRBJ1-1; 7 bases are a match to TRBD1. The CDR3 DNA reads TGTGCCAGCAGTTTATCCAGGGGGAGAGCTTTCTTT. The encoded protein is CASSLSRGRAFF.